The next 18 T cell receptor beta chains were all read from a single sample in a study of siplizumab effects on memory and regulatory T cells. Clones were read by immunoSEQ multiplex PCR, and TCRdb kept only the in-frame ones, dropping some. This sample yields 75,000 to 95,000 clones, of which 85% to 90% are seen a single time; more than 14% belongs to the top ten. Source material: CD4+ T cells sorted from blood. Source of these receptors: a human donor in good health.

This sequence joins TRBV27 and TRBJ1-1, with D hard to call. CDR3 size: 14 residues. Trimming took 2 bases from V and 0 from J, leaving 7 bases between them. Germline CDR1 MNHEY, CDR2 SMNVEV (reference sequence). Here the CDR3 reads CASSLNGMNTEAFF. The DNA of the CDR3 is TGTGCCAGCAGTTTAAACGGAATGAACACTGAAGCTTTCTTT.

This rearrangement joins TRBV6-5 to TRBJ1-1; D remains ambiguous. The V end was cut by 10 bases, the J end by 6 bases, with 12 bases between. This CDR3 comprises 11 residues. Germline V gene lookup returns CDR1 MNHEY and CDR2 SVGAGI. CDR3 bases: TGTGCCACCGGTGGATACGCTGAAGCTTTCTTT. Translating gives CATGGYAEAFF.

The chain combines TRBV10-3 with TRBJ2-1; 9 bases align to TRBD2. Germline values: CDR1 ENHRY, CDR2 SYGVKD. V shed 0 bases, J shed 5 bases, and the junction held 8 bases outside the gene matches. The CDR3 consists of 17 residues. The DNA of the CDR3 is TGTGCCATCAGTGAGTCCCAGGGGACTAGCCTCAACAATGAGCAGTTCTTC. It yields the protein CAISESQGTSLNNEQFF.

The count of this clone is one. This rearrangement joins TRBV10-3 to TRBJ2-2; 8 nucleotides line up with TRBD2. After removal of 8 bases from V and 1 base from J, the junction contained 3 bases not matched to a gene. The length of the CDR3 is 14 residues. The germline CDR1 and CDR2 sequences are ENHRY and SYGVKD. CDR3 sequence reads: CAIGAGGNTGELFF. CDR3 coding DNA: TGTGCCATCGGGGCGGGAGGGAACACCGGGGAGCTGTTTTTT.

V is TRBV30 and J is TRBJ2-1; possibly TRBD1 for D (5 bases). Germline CDR1 reads GTSNPN; CDR2 reads SVGIG (reference sequence). Trimming stripped 6 bases from V and 2 bases from J, with 11 bases between. This CDR3 has 13 residues. The CDR3 bases are TGTGCCTGCATCCCAGGGACCTACAATGAGCAGTTCTTC. This encodes CACIPGTYNEQFF.

This clone was seen only once. This CDR3 is CASFRGNGEAFF. The DNA of the CDR3 is TGTGCCAGCTTTCGGGGTAACGGTGAAGCTTTCTTT. This sequence joins TRBV6-5 and TRBJ1-1; D gene uncertain. V was cut by 8 bases and J by 7 bases, with 14 bases left in between. The germline V gene encodes CDR1 MNHEY and CDR2 SVGAGI. The CDR3 contains 12 residues.

J is TRBJ2-3 and V is TRBV14; 9 nucleotides agree with TRBD1. This CDR3 spans 14 amino acids. Germline CDR1 and CDR2: SGHDN and FVKESK. V lost 4 bases to trimming and J lost 9 bases; unmatched junction nucleotides: 8. DNA of the CDR3: TGTGCCAGCAGCCTCCCCGCGGGACAGGGCACGCAGTATTTT. It translates to CASSLPAGQGTQYF.

Details on this clone: This sample also contains other DNA sequences that code for the same CDR3. CDR3 coding DNA: TGTGCCAGCAGCTTCGGACGGGAAGGAGAGACCCAGTACTTC. Protein product: CASSFGREGETQYF. V is TRBV7-6 and J is TRBJ2-5; a possible D gene is TRBD2 (5 bases). CDR1 is SGHVS, CDR2 FNYEAQ, per germline. V lost 3 bases and J lost 4, with 12 bases in between. CDR3 size: 14 residues.

The CDR3 DNA reads as TGTGCCAGCAGTTACTCCGAGGTAGACTACACCTTC. Protein: CASSYSEVDYTF. J is TRBJ1-2 and V is TRBV6-6; D unresolved. V was pared by 0 bases and J by 10 bases, with 9 bases between. This CDR3 comprises 12 residues. Germline loops: CDR1 MNHNY, CDR2 SVGAGI (reference sequence).

The chain combines TRBV19 with TRBJ2-3; D may be TRBD1 (6 bases). The V and J ends lost 6 bases and 2 bases respectively, with 15 bases between them. Germline-derived CDR1 and CDR2 are LNHDA and SQIVND (reference sequence). The CDR3 loop spans 15 amino acids. CDR3 sequence (DNA): TGTGCCAGTAGGCGGAGACAGGTGCCCACAGATACGCAGTATTTT. Protein product: CASRRRQVPTDTQYF.

The rearrangement uses TRBV5-6 and TRBJ2-5; a weak D match, TRBD2 (5 bases). Trimming removed 1 base at V and 6 bases at J, with 25 bases between. Looked up from germline, CDR1 is SGHDT and CDR2 is YYEEEE. The CDR3 has 18 residues. CDR3: CASSLYLSEVGKRKTQYF. CDR3 nucleotides: TGTGCCAGCAGCTTGTATCTCTCTGAGGTAGGAAAGCGGAAGACCCAGTACTTC.

The chain employs TRBV2 and TRBJ2-7, with 9 bases that match TRBD1. The trim removed 8 bases at V and 6 bases at J, leaving 5 bases unmatched. CDR3 size: 12 residues. In germline, CDR1 is SNHLY, CDR2 FYNNEI. In nucleotides, the CDR3 is TGTGCCAGCCAAGGGACAGGGCCCGAGCAGTACTTC. Translated: CASQGTGPEQYF.

For the CDR3, the DNA is TGTGCCTGGAGTGTGGCGGGAGTAGGAGAGACCCAGTACTTC. It encodes CAWSVAGVGETQYF. The rearrangement links TRBV30 to TRBJ2-5; 7 bases fit TRBD2. There are 14 residues in the CDR3. V lost 0 bases, J lost 4 bases, and 5 bases stayed unmatched. Germline CDR1 is GTSNPN and CDR2 is SVGIG (reference sequence).

The V and J genes are TRBV11-2 and TRBJ1-1; D may be TRBD1 (5 bases). CDR3 length equals 13 residues. The V and J ends lost 5 bases and 1 base respectively, with 8 bases between them. Germline V gene sequence: CDR1 SGHAT, CDR2 FQNNGV. The CDR3, as DNA: TGTGCCAGCAGCAGAGACAGGAACACTGAAGCTTTCTTT. Residues: CASSRDRNTEAFF.

The gene calls are TRBV9 and TRBJ2-3; the D is unclear. CDR3 length: 13 amino acids. Germline V gene lookup returns CDR1 SGDLS and CDR2 YYNGEE. Deletions cut 4 bases from V and 5 bases from J, with 11 bases between. As DNA, the CDR3 is TGTGCCAGCAGCACCTCTTGGGTAGATACGCAGTATTTT. This sequence encodes CASSTSWVDTQYF.

Here the CDR3 reads CASREFGNTIYF. CDR3 DNA: TGTGCCAGCAGGGAATTTGGAAACACCATATATTTT. This chain connects TRBV6-1 to TRBJ1-3; D is unclear. Germline V gene lookup returns CDR1 MNHNS and CDR2 SASEGT. The CDR3 runs to 12 residues. V lost 6 bases, J lost 3 bases, and 6 bases lay in between.

This chain uses TRBV7-9 with TRBJ1-4; D is uncertain. CDR1 SEHNR and CDR2 FQNEAQ come from the germline V gene (reference sequence). Trimming pared 5 bases from V and 0 bases from J, leaving 7 bases between. The CDR3 loop spans 14 amino acids. The CDR3 region is CASSPPPTNEKLFF. CDR3 DNA sequence: TGTGCCAGCAGCCCCCCCCCAACTAATGAAAAACTGTTTTTT.

CDR3 nucleotides: TGCAGCGGACAGTTCGACAGAATCCAAGAGACCCAGTACTTC. Translated, it gives CSGQFDRIQETQYF. The chain couples TRBV29-1 to TRBJ2-5; possible D gene TRBD1, 5 bases. Germline assignment: CDR1 SQVTM and CDR2 ANQGSEA. Trimming stripped 7 bases from V and 1 base from J, with 16 bases between. The length of the CDR3 is 14 residues.